The 22 T cell receptor beta chains below were found in one sample sequenced in a study of blood T cells in healthy people across ages. Together with a sample-barcoded 5' primer, a J-beta primer mix was included in a second PCR lasting about 6 to 12 cycles. One entry per CDR3 protein results from TCRdb running MiXCR on the 5' RACE reads. The table includes over 1.5 million distinct CDR3 sequences, around 48% detected once. Sequences were obtained from blood. All receptors come from a woman aged 40 to 55 in good health.

This clonotype showed up many times. The chain has TRBV29-1 and TRBJ2-3; 9 nucleotides align to TRBD1. The germline CDR1 and CDR2 sequences are SQVTM and ANQGSEA. V lost 3 bases to trimming and J lost 4 bases; unmatched junction nucleotides: 5. The CDR3 covers 14 residues. Here the CDR3 reads CSVDRTGVADTQYF. CDR3 bases: TGCAGCGTTGACCGGACAGGGGTAGCAGATACGCAGTATTTT.

The CDR3 region is CSASRDELEAFF. DNA of the CDR3: TGCAGTGCTAGTCGAGATGAGCTTGAAGCTTTCTTT. The chain combines TRBV20-1 with TRBJ1-1, with D unresolved. V lost 3 bases and J lost 7, with 12 bases in between. The germline CDR1 and CDR2 sequences are DFQATT and SNEGSKA (reference sequence). The CDR3 has 12 residues.

The chain recombines TRBV28 with TRBJ2-7, with TRBD2 matching over 9 bases. V gave up 9 bases and J gave up 0 bases; unmatched junction bases: 6. This CDR3 is built from 14 residues. Germline V CDR1 and CDR2: MDHEN, SYDVKM. The CDR3 is CASLSGGSSYEQYF. The CDR3 region has the DNA TGTGCCAGTCTGAGCGGGGGGAGCTCCTACGAGCAGTACTTC.

J is TRBJ2-7 and V is TRBV5-1; 9 bases fit TRBD1. The CDR3 runs 15 residues. Per the germline V gene, CDR1 is SGHRS and CDR2 is YFSETQ. Unmatched junction bases numbered 10, after V lost 3 bases and J lost 6 bases. The chain's CDR3 is CASSSAGTGHREQYF. CDR3 bases: TGCGCCAGCAGCTCCGCCGGGACAGGGCATCGCGAGCAGTACTTC.

The CDR3 nucleotides read TGCGCCAGCAGCTTGGGAGCGGGGGGACAAGGAGAGACCCAGTACTTC. This gives the protein CASSLGAGGQGETQYF. The genes are TRBV5-1 and TRBJ2-5; 9 bases match TRBD2. The germline V gene encodes CDR1 SGHRS and CDR2 YFSETQ. V was pared by 0 bases and J by 4 bases, with 7 bases of the junction left unmatched. The CDR3 is 16 amino acids.

Details on this clonotype: A junction boundary mismatches the germline segment, possibly from a read error. The chain has TRBV7-2 and TRBJ1-5, with 9 bases fitting TRBD1. There are 15 residues in the CDR3. Germline V lookup: CDR1 SGHTA, CDR2 FQGNSA. CDR3 in amino acids: CASSLVGDRAQPQHF. The DNA of the CDR3 is TGTGCCAGCAGTTTAGTTGGGGACAGGGCTCAGCCCCAGCATTTT.

The chain uses TRBV29-1 and TRBJ2-2; the D gene is possibly TRBD2 (5 bases). CDR3 length: 14 residues. Germline V gene data show CDR1 as SQVTM and CDR2 as ANQGSEA. V was cut by 7 bases and J by 4 bases, with 16 bases left in between. CDR3 sequence (DNA): TGCAGCGCCCGGATGTACGGAGGCACCGGGGAGCTGTTTTTT. Protein: CSARMYGGTGELFF.

This clonotype was seen a handful of times. CDR3 loop: CASSRRRNSGANVLTF. CDR3 sequence (DNA): TGTGCCAGCAGCCGGCGTAGGAACTCTGGGGCCAACGTCCTGACTTTC. J is TRBJ2-6 and V is TRBV2; D gene uncertain. The ends were cut back, 6 bases at V and 0 bases at J, with 12 bases in the middle. The V gene's germline CDR1 is SNHLY and CDR2 FYNNEI. CDR3 length: 16 residues.

This chain connects TRBV20-1 to TRBJ1-5; D not resolved. This CDR3 spans 15 amino acids. The ends were cut back, 1 base at V and 0 bases at J, with 10 bases in the middle. The V gene's germline CDR1 is DFQATT and CDR2 SNEGSKA (reference sequence). CDR3 DNA: TGCAGTGCTAGAGCGCCGGCCAATAGCAATCAGCCCCAGCATTTT. Its translation is CSARAPANSNQPQHF.

Only a few counts were recorded for this clonotype. The chain uses TRBV4-3 and TRBJ2-7, with 8 bases that match TRBD2. V trimming: 0 bases; J trimming: 0 bases; junction bases outside the gene matches: 10. CDR1 and CDR2 (germline): LGHNA, YSLEER. This CDR3 is built from 18 residues. CDR3 protein: CASSQEFGGGTSSYEQYF. CDR3 coding DNA: TGCGCCAGCAGCCAAGAATTCGGCGGGGGGACCTCCTCCTACGAGCAGTACTTC.

CDR3 amino acids: CATSRGEVAYNEQYF. DNA for the CDR3: TGTGCCACCAGCAGGGGTGAGGTCGCCTACAATGAGCAGTACTTC. V is TRBV15 and J is TRBJ2-7; D ambiguous. CDR3 length equals 15 residues. CDR1 is LNHNV, CDR2 YYDKDF, per germline (reference sequence). V shed 3 bases and J shed 7 bases, with 19 bases lying between them.

The V gene is TRBV28, the J gene TRBJ1-2; a possible D gene is TRBD1 (5 bases). Germline V CDR1 and CDR2: MDHEN, SYDVKM. This CDR3 region has 14 residues. Trimming removed 3 bases from V and 4 bases from J, with 12 bases in between. CDR3 sequence: CASSLGRAAYGYTF. DNA for the CDR3: TGTGCCAGCAGTTTGGGCAGGGCGGCCTATGGCTACACCTTC.

The table lists this clonotype with a few counts. The chain is built from TRBV5-6 and TRBJ1-2, with a weak D call TRBD1 (5 bases). Trimming left V 0 bases short and J 7 bases short, with 10 bases between. This CDR3 contains 13 residues. Germline V gives CDR1 SGHDT, CDR2 YYEEEE. CDR3 protein: CASSLAQGGGYTF. DNA of the CDR3: TGTGCCAGCAGCTTGGCGCAGGGCGGTGGCTACACCTTC.

The chain employs TRBV13 and TRBJ2-7; D uncertain. Germline V gives CDR1 PRHDT, CDR2 FYEKMQ (reference sequence). Trimming removed 3 bases from V and 5 bases from J, with 17 bases in between. This CDR3 region has 15 residues. CDR3 protein: CASSFSATPQNEQYF. The DNA of the CDR3 is TGTGCCAGCAGCTTCTCGGCTACCCCTCAGAACGAGCAGTACTTC.

For this clonotype: One end of the junction is discordant with germline, which a read error may explain. The chain recombines TRBV12-3 or TRBV12-4 with TRBJ1-2; D uncertain. The CDR3 totals 14 residues. The DNA of the CDR3 is TGTGTCAGCAGTTTAGCGGGAGGGATAGATGGCTACACCTTC. It yields the protein CVSSLAGGIDGYTF.

A few counts support this clonotype. The chain uses TRBV2 and TRBJ2-5; 15 nucleotides match TRBD2. Unmatched junction bases numbered 9, after V lost 10 bases and J lost 3 bases. Germline V gene lookup returns CDR1 SNHLY and CDR2 FYNNEI. This CDR3 has 16 residues. As DNA, the CDR3 is TGTGCCATACCCGGACTAGCGGGGGGGCGGAAAGAGACCCAGTACTTC. It specifies CAIPGLAGGRKETQYF.

J is TRBJ1-2 and V is TRBV7-9; tentatively, D is TRBD1 (5 bases). CDR3 size: 15 residues. The V end lost 5 bases, the J end lost 4 bases, and 17 bases lay between the germline ends. Germline CDR1 SEHNR, CDR2 FQNEAQ (reference sequence). The CDR3 nucleotides are TGTGCCAGCAGCCCGGGCGGGGGTTTCTCCTATGGCTACACCTTC. Protein sequence: CASSPGGGFSYGYTF. Together with reference TRBV7-9 and TRBJ1-2, the CDR3 gives the full variable domain: DTGVSQNPRHKITKRGQNVTFRCDPISEHNRLYWYRQTLGQGPEFLTYFQNEAQLEKSRLLSDRFSAERPKGSFSTLEIQRTEQGDSAMYLCASSPGGGFSYGYTFGSGTRLTVV.

The gene calls are TRBV6-1 and TRBJ2-4, with D possibly called TRBD1 or TRBD2 (5 bases each). The J call may be faulty, since TRBJ2-5 better matches the DNA end. The CDR3 is 16 residues long. Looked up from germline, CDR1 is MNHNS and CDR2 is SASEGT. The CDR3 region has the DNA TGTGCCAGCAGCCTCCGGGGCCACGGGTTCCAAGAGACCCAGTACTTC. Its translation: CASSLRGHGFQETQYF.

This clonotype occurred once. This chain uses TRBV6-1 with TRBJ2-3, with D unclear. The V and J ends lost 2 bases and 2 bases respectively, with 14 bases between them. Looked up from germline, CDR1 is MNHNS and CDR2 is SASEGT. The CDR3 consists of 16 residues. DNA for the CDR3: TGTGCCAGCAGTGAATTGGCCCACCACGACACAGATACGCAGTATTTT. It codes for CASSELAHHDTDTQYF.

A single count supports this clonotype. The chain couples TRBV14 to TRBJ2-1; 7 bases map to TRBD1. J gave up 6 bases and V 4 bases, and 9 bases lay outside the gene matches. The CDR3 is made up of 15 amino acids. Germline assignment: CDR1 SGHDN and CDR2 FVKESK. This CDR3 is CASSLRGGRFNEQFF. The CDR3 nucleotides are TGTGCCAGCAGCCTCAGAGGGGGCCGGTTCAATGAGCAGTTCTTC.

This clonotype was picked up a small number of times. This chain joins TRBV28 and TRBJ2-1, with TRBD2 matching over 9 bases. The germline CDR1 and CDR2 sequences are MDHEN and SYDVKM. This CDR3 comprises 15 residues. V lost 7 bases, J lost 6 bases, and 10 bases stayed unmatched. CDR3 loop: CASKERGAHRNEQFF. The CDR3 nucleotides are TGTGCCAGCAAGGAGCGGGGGGCACACCGCAATGAGCAGTTCTTC.

The rearrangement links TRBV7-9 to TRBJ2-3; 10 bases map to TRBD2. Germline CDR1 reads SEHNR; CDR2 reads FQNEAQ (reference sequence). The CDR3 length is 17 residues. V lost 4 bases to trimming and J lost 4 bases; unmatched junction nucleotides: 11. Here the CDR3 DNA reads TGTGCCAGCAGCTCCCGGGGGAGCGGGGGGGCGGCAGATACGCAGTATTTT. It codes for CASSSRGSGGAADTQYF.